This T cell receptor (beta chain) was captured by sequencing in a study of OX40 agonist ivuxolimab in advanced cancers. Study details: It was ivuxolimab, an agonistic anti-OX40 (CD134) antibody, that patients were treated with.

The data were produced by immunoSEQ multiplex PCR, yet TCRdb's version contains in-frame clones alone and is incomplete. The sample has about 63,000 clones, roughly nine tenths seen once. The ends were cut back, 3 bases at V and 8 bases at J, with 20 bases in the middle. This CDR3 has 16 amino acids. Germline-derived CDR1 and CDR2 are MGHRA and YSYEKL. The gene calls are TRBV4-1 and TRBJ2-1, with D perhaps TRBD2 (6 bases). This sequence was found in an adult with an advanced solid tumor such as melanoma, head and neck, liver or kidney cancer. The sequencing here drew on CD4+ or CD8+ T cells sorted from blood, taken in a trial of the OX40 agonist ivuxolimab. The CDR3 region has the DNA TGCGCCAGCAGCCAGAGGGGACTGTCGGGAGTGGATGAGCAGTTCTTC. The encoded protein is CASSQRGLSGVDEQFF.